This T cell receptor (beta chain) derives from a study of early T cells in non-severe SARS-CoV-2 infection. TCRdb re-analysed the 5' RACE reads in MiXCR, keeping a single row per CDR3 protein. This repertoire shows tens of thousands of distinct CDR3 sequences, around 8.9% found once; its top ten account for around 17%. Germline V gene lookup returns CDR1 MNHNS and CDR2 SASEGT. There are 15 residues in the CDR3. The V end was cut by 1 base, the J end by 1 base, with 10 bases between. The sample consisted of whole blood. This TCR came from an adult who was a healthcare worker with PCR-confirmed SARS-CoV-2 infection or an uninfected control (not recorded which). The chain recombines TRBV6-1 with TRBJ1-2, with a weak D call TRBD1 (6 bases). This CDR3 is CASSEGGARNYGYTF. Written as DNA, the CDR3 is TGTGCCAGCAGTGAAGGGGGGGCCCGTAACTATGGCTACACCTTC.